This TCR beta chain was captured by sequencing in a study of identical twins. Study conclusions and caveats: Beta out-of-frame sequences displayed a weaker excess of sharing between twins. Out-of-frame alpha sequences common to twins exhibited a surplus of low generation probability.

Healthy Caucasians, and only they, were the donors. TCRdb itself ran the 5' RACE reads through MiXCR, one entry per CDR3 protein. Altogether roughly 1.6 million distinct CDR3 sequences are present, roughly a third being singletons, with the ten largest covering over 0.25%. This clonotype turned up a few times. The antigen remains unidentified. The CDR3 is made up of 16 amino acids. Unmatched junction bases numbered 7, after V lost 3 bases and J lost 5 bases. Germline V lookup: CDR1 SGHTA, CDR2 FQGNSA. The rearrangement links TRBV7-2 to TRBJ2-3, with 11 bases identical to TRBD2. Sequencing was carried out using cord blood. This TCR was sampled from a newborn girl in good health. DNA of the CDR3: TGTGCCAGCAGCTTTCTTTTGCTAGCGGGAGGAGATACGCAGTATTTT. Its protein is CASSFLLLAGGDTQYF.